This TCR beta chain emerged from a study of lymphopenia after photon versus proton radiotherapy. TCRdb's table, derived via immunoSEQ multiplex PCR, lists solely in-frame clones and lacks some. Of around 30,000 clones detected, roughly nine tenths appear once; the ten largest clones hold 6.6%. The germline gives CDR1 LNHDA, CDR2 SQIVND (reference sequence). This CDR3 has 13 residues. Deletions cut 7 bases from V and 3 bases from J, with 12 bases between. The clonotype comes from a woman between 65 and 79 years old with pancreatic cancer. Some clones in this sample may be carry-over from other donors' samples. Specimen: peripheral blood, collected from a patient treated with proton-based radiotherapy. The V gene is TRBV19, the J gene TRBJ1-1; the D gene is possibly TRBD1 (5 bases). The CDR3 DNA reads as TGTGCCAGTAAGTCAGGGAGGGACACTGAAGCTTTCTTT. This codes for CASKSGRDTEAFF.